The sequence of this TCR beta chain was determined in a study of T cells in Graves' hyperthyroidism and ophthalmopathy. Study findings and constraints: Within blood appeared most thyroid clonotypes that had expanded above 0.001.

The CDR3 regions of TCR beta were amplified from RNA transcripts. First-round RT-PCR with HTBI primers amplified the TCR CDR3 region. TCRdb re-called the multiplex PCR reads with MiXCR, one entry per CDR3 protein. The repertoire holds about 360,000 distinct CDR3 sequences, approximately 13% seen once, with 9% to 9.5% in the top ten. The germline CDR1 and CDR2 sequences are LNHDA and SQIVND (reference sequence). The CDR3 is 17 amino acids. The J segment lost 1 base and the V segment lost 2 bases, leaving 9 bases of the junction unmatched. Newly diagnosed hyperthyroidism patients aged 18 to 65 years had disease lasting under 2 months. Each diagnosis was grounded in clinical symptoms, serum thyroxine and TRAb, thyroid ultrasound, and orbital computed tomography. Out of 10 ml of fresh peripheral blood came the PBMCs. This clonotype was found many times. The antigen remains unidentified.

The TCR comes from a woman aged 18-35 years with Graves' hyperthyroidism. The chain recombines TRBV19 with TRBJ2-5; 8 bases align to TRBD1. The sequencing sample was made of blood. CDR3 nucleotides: TGTGCCAGTAGTATATTCGGACAGGGCCACATCCAAGAGACCCAGTACTTC. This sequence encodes CASSIFGQGHIQETQYF. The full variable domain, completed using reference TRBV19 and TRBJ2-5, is DGGITQSPKYLFRKEGQNVTLSCEQNLNHDAMYWYRQDPGQGLRLIYYSQIVNDFQKGDIAEGYSVSREKKESFPLTVTSAQKNPTAFYLCASSIFGQGHIQETQYFGPGTRLLVL.